Listed below are T cell receptor beta chains from one sample, sequenced in a study of CD8+ T cells in alopecia areata. Profiling relied on immunoSEQ multiplex PCR, and the TCRdb table lists in-frame clones only, not all of them. The sample includes about 160,000 clones, about three fifths of them seen just once. The specimen comprised CD4+ T cells sorted from blood, sampled at week 4, from a patient treated with tofacitinib. The receptors were gathered from a human donor with alopecia areata. Each CDR3 is given with its conserved first and last residue. A D gene is named only where the DNA matches it firmly. Not every row has a clone size; where given, it reads once, few, many or a size class.

V: TRBV29-1
J: TRBJ2-2
D: NA
size: once
CDR3: CSVGRGTGELFF
DNA: TGCAGCGTGGGAAGGGGCACCGGGGAGCTGTTTTTT

V: TRBV29-1
J: TRBJ2-1
D: NA
size: NA
CDR3: CSVTISSYNEQFF
DNA: TGCAGCGTAACTATCAGCTCCTACAATGAGCAGTTCTTC

V: TRBV4-1
J: TRBJ2-5
D: NA
size: NA
CDR3: CASSQEPEIETQYF
DNA: TGCGCCAGCAGCCAAGAGCCCGAAATCGAGACCCAGTACTTC

V: TRBV16
J: TRBJ1-6
D: NA
size: NA
CDR3: CASSSTGQINSPLHF
DNA: TGTGCCAGCAGCTCGACCGGACAGATAAATTCACCCCTCCACTTT

V: TRBV29-1
J: TRBJ1-2
D: NA
size: NA
CDR3: CSHSLADGYTF
DNA: TGCAGCCACTCCCTGGCAGATGGCTACACCTTC

V: TRBV29-1
J: TRBJ2-7
D: NA
size: NA
CDR3: CSVRENTYEQYF
DNA: TGCAGCGTCAGGGAAAATACCTACGAGCAGTACTTC

V: TRBV7-9
J: TRBJ2-3
D: NA
size: NA
CDR3: CASSSQGDTQYF
DNA: TGTGCCAGCAGCTCGCAGGGGGATACGCAGTATTTT

V: TRBV30
J: TRBJ1-1
D: NA
size: NA
CDR3: CAWGTTEAFF
DNA: TGTGCCTGGGGGACCACTGAAGCTTTCTTT

V: TRBV12-5
J: TRBJ1-1
D: NA
size: NA
CDR3: CASGLEAGTQAFF
DNA: TGTGCTAGTGGTTTGGAGGCCGGGACCCAAGCTTTCTTT

V: TRBV4-3
J: TRBJ1-1
D: TRBD1
size: NA
CDR3: CASSQAQGTEAFF
DNA: TGCGCCAGCAGCCAAGCACAGGGGACTGAAGCTTTCTTT